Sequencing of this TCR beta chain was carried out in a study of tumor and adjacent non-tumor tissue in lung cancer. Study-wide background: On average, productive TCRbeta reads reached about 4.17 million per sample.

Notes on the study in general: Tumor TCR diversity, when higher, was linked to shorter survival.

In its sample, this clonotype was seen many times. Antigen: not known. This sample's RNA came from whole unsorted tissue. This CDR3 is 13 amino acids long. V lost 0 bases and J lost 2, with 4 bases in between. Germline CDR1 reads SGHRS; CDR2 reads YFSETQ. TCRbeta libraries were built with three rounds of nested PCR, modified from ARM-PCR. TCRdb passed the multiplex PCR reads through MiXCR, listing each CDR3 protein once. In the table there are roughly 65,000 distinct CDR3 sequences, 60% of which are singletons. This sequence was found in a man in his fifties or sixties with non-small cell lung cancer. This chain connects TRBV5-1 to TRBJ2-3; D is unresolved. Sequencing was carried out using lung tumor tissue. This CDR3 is CASSLGYTDTQYF. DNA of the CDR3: TGCGCCAGCAGCTTGGGGTACACAGATACGCAGTATTTT.